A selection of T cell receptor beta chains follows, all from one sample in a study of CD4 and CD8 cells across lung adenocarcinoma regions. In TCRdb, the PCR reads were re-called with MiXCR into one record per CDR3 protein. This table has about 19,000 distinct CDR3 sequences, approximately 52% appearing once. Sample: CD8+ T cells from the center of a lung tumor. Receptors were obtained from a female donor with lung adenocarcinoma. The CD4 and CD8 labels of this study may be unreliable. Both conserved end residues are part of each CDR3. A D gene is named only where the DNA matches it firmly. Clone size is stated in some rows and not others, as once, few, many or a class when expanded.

cdr3_nt: TGCGCCAGCAGTCGGAGGGTGAGCACCGGGACGCAGTATTTT
cdr3_aa: CASSRRVSTGTQYF
d_call: NA
v_call: TRBV10-1
j_call: TRBJ2-3
clone_size: once

cdr3_nt: TGTGCCAGCAGCGTTACCTCGGTGGGGCGCGGGGGTCGTGGCACAGAGACGCAGTATTTT
cdr3_aa: CASSVTSVGRGGRGTETQYF
d_call: TRBD2
v_call: TRBV6-1
j_call: TRBJ2-3
clone_size: once

cdr3_nt: TGTGCCAGCAGCGTTCGGGGTGAAAAACTGTTTTTT
cdr3_aa: CASSVRGEKLFF
d_call: NA
v_call: TRBV9
j_call: TRBJ1-4
clone_size: once

cdr3_nt: TGTGCCAGCAGTGTAGGGGAGTTCTCCTACGAGCAGTTCTTC
cdr3_aa: CASSVGEFSYEQFF
d_call: NA
v_call: TRBV6-1
j_call: TRBJ2-1
clone_size: NA

cdr3_nt: TGTGCCAGGGTCAGCGAGACCCAGTACTTC
cdr3_aa: CARVSETQYF
d_call: NA
v_call: TRBV6-1
j_call: TRBJ2-5
clone_size: NA

cdr3_nt: TGTGCCAGCAGCCGAACCCGGACAGGGCAAGAGACCCAGTACTTC
cdr3_aa: CASSRTRTGQETQYF
d_call: TRBD1
v_call: TRBV6-1
j_call: TRBJ2-5
clone_size: NA

cdr3_nt: TGTGCCAGCAGTCGCCCGGGGGCGGAAGCTTTCTTT
cdr3_aa: CASSRPGAEAFF
d_call: NA
v_call: TRBV27
j_call: TRBJ1-1
clone_size: few

cdr3_nt: TGTGCCAGCAGCCTCCAAAGGGTTGGACCCTACAATGAGCAGTTCTTC
cdr3_aa: CASSLQRVGPYNEQFF
d_call: NA
v_call: TRBV6-2/TRBV6-3
j_call: TRBJ2-1
clone_size: many

cdr3_nt: TGTGCCAGCAGTGAATTGTGGACAGAGGAAGGTTATGGCTACACCTTC
cdr3_aa: CASSELWTEEGYGYTF
d_call: NA
v_call: TRBV25-1
j_call: TRBJ1-2
clone_size: NA

cdr3_nt: TGTGCCATCAGTGAGCTCGGGGAGCGGGAGGGGCGACTCCACAATGAGCAGTTCTTC
cdr3_aa: CAISELGEREGRLHNEQFF
d_call: TRBD2
v_call: TRBV10-3
j_call: TRBJ2-1
clone_size: many

cdr3_nt: TGTGCCAGCAGCCCAGTGGGGGGCGCTTCGAGTGGCTACACCTTC
cdr3_aa: CASSPVGGASSGYTF
d_call: NA
v_call: TRBV6-1
j_call: TRBJ1-2
clone_size: NA

cdr3_nt: TGTGCCAGCAGGCCAGGACAGATGAACACTGAAGCTTTCTTT
cdr3_aa: CASRPGQMNTEAFF
d_call: NA
v_call: TRBV27
j_call: TRBJ1-1
clone_size: medium-sized

cdr3_nt: TGTGCCTGGAGTGTGGCGCGGGAGGGGGAATACGAGCAGTACTTC
cdr3_aa: CAWSVAREGEYEQYF
d_call: TRBD2
v_call: TRBV30
j_call: TRBJ2-7
clone_size: few

cdr3_nt: TGTGCCAGCAGCCAACCGGGCTCAAGCGGGGCAGATACGCAGTATTTT
cdr3_aa: CASSQPGSSGADTQYF
d_call: TRBD2
v_call: TRBV7-6
j_call: TRBJ2-3
clone_size: many

cdr3_nt: TGTGCCAGCAGGCAGCGGGTAGGACTCACAAACACTCAGTACTTC
cdr3_aa: CASRQRVGLTNTQYF
d_call: NA
v_call: TRBV27
j_call: TRBJ2-4
clone_size: NA

cdr3_nt: TGTGCGGGGCGCGGGCGCCGTGTACAGGGTACGCAGTATTTC
cdr3_aa: CAGRGRRVQGTQYF
d_call: NA
v_call: TRBV27
j_call: TRBJ2-3
clone_size: NA

cdr3_nt: TGTGCCAGCAAACTCCCGTCTAGCACAGATACGCAGTATTTT
cdr3_aa: CASKLPSSTDTQYF
d_call: NA
v_call: TRBV6-1
j_call: TRBJ2-3
clone_size: NA